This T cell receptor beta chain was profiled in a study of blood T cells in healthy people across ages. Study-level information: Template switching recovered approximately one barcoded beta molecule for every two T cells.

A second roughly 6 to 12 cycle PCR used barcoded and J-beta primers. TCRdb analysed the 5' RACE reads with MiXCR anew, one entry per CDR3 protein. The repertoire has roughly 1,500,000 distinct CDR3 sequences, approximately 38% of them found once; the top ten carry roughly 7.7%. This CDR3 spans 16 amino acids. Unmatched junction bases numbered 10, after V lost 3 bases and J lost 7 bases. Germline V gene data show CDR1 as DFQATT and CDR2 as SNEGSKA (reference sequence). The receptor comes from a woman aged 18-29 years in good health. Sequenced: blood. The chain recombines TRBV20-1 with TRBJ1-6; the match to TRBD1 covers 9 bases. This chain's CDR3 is CSASSAEGQGNSPLHF. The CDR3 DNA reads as TGCAGTGCTAGTTCGGCCGAGGGACAGGGAAATTCACCCCTCCACTTT.